This T cell receptor beta chain was sequenced in a study of Tregs in tolerant kidney transplant recipients. Across the study: Related graft donors supplied nonmyeloablative bone marrow transplants, and mixed chimerism was transient.

The V and J ends lost 2 bases and 2 bases, in that order; junction bases with no gene match: 17. Germline CDR1 reads KGHSH; CDR2 reads LQKENI. The CDR3 extends over 20 amino acids. Using immunoSEQ multiplex PCR, the repertoire was profiled, and TCRdb retains in-frame clones only, with some absent. The sample has tens of thousands of clones, 80% to 95% seen once. V usage is TRBV18 and J usage is TRBJ2-3; 9 nucleotides match TRBD2. The sample was CD4+ T cells from blood, taken before the transplant. The clonotype was recovered from a human donor who received a combined kidney and bone marrow transplant. In nucleotides, the CDR3 is TGTGCCAGCTCACCATGGGGAGGGACTAGCTCGCGGAGGGTCACAGATACGCAGTATTTT. Amino acid sequence: CASSPWGGTSSRRVTDTQYF.